This T cell receptor (beta chain) was identified during a study of breast tumors, draining lymph nodes, adjacent tissues. At least ten counts were recorded for this clonotype. Its antigen is unknown. Study conclusions and caveats: Data fit most tumor T cells coming from lymph node, expanding in tumor. Tumor TCR diversity was below lymph nodes but above nontumor tissue.

TCRdb ran MiXCR on the multiplex PCR reads and lists one entry per CDR3 protein. The table records approximately 190,000 distinct CDR3 sequences, approximately 31% of them present only once. The lymph nodes were axillary draining lymph nodes from breast cancer patients. Trimming left V 2 bases short and J 0 bases short, with 12 bases between. CDR3 length: 16 residues. Germline V gene sequence: CDR1 ENHRY, CDR2 SYGVKD. The genes are TRBV10-3 and TRBJ2-3; TRBD1 might be the D (5 bases). The sample consisted of axillary lymph node tissue. This sequence originates from a female donor with breast cancer. Some clones in this sample may be carry-over from other donors' samples. CDR3 sequence: CAISEGPAGSTDTQYF. The CDR3 DNA follows: TGTGCCATCAGTGAGGGGCCGGCAGGGAGCACAGATACGCAGTATTTT.